This section outlines one T cell receptor beta chain sequence together with its context. J was trimmed by 6 bases and V by 6 bases; bases with no gene match: 5. Germline assignment: CDR1 SNHLY and CDR2 FYNNEI. This CDR3 spans 14 amino acids. The data were taken from a study of T cell changes during pregnancy in multiple sclerosis. TCRdb's table, derived via immunoSEQ multiplex PCR, lists solely in-frame clones and lacks some. The sample lists tens of thousands of clones; roughly 90% were seen once. The TCR originated in a female donor with multiple sclerosis, enrolled in a pregnancy study. This sequence joins TRBV2 and TRBJ2-2; 9 bases are a match to TRBD1. The specimen comprised peripheral blood, sampled in the first trimester of pregnancy. Here the CDR3 DNA reads TGTGCCAGCAGACGGACAGGGGTTGCCGGGGAGCTGTTTTTT. Its translation: CASRRTGVAGELFF.